These 5 T cell receptor beta chains were all obtained from the same sample, sequenced in a study of T-cell reconstitution after alpha-beta-depleted transplantation in children. Preparation of the TCRbeta library was carried out with unique molecular identifiers. TCRdb used MiXCR to reprocess the PCR reads, holding one entry per CDR3 protein. The sample lists 600,000 to 700,000 distinct CDR3 sequences, 16% occurring once. Material: PBMCs from the stem cell graft donor, obtained from the stem cell graft. The receptors originated from a human donor who donated a stem cell graft to a child with acute myeloid leukemia.

This clonotype was observed a handful of times. This chain connects TRBV6-5 to TRBJ2-1, with a tentative D call TRBD1 (6 bases). Germline V lookup: CDR1 MNHEY, CDR2 SVGAGI. The V gene lost 0 bases and the J gene lost 2 bases, with 14 bases spanning the gap. The CDR3 has 17 amino acids. The DNA for the CDR3 is TGTGCCAGCAGTTACTCGAAACAGGGCATCACCTACAATGAGCAGTTCTTC. Translating it yields CASSYSKQGITYNEQFF.

This clonotype was counted between two and nine times. CDR3 sequence reads: CASSFGSSEPQHF. CDR3 bases: TGTGCCAGCAGCTTCGGGTCCTCGGAGCCCCAGCATTTT. The V call is TRBV5-6, the J call TRBJ1-5; D is undetermined. This CDR3 region has 13 residues. In germline, CDR1 is SGHDT, CDR2 YYEEEE. The ends were cut back, 2 bases at V and 8 bases at J, with 11 bases in the middle.

In its sample, this clonotype was seen a few times. The chain recombines TRBV29-1 with TRBJ1-2; D is unclear. The CDR3 is made up of 12 amino acids. Looked up from germline, CDR1 is SQVTM and CDR2 is ANQGSEA. V shed 8 bases and J shed 3 bases, with 13 bases lying between them. CDR3 sequence (DNA): TGCAGCCTCCACACGGGTGACTATGGCTACACCTTC. Its translation is CSLHTGDYGYTF. Supplemented by reference TRBV29-1 and TRBJ1-2, the full variable domain reads SAVISQKPSRDICQRGTSLTIQCQVDSQVTMMFWYRQQPGQSLTLIATANQGSEATYESGFVIDKFPISRPNLTFSTLTVSNMSPEDSSIYLCSLHTGDYGYTFGSGTRLTVV.

The chain has TRBV12-3 or TRBV12-4 and TRBJ1-3; D possibly corresponds to TRBD1 (6 bases). The CDR3 totals 15 residues. V shed 8 bases and J shed 0 bases, with 14 bases lying between them. CDR3 coding DNA: TGTGCCAGCCGACAGGAACCAGACTCTGGAAACACCATATATTTT. It specifies CASRQEPDSGNTIYF.

This clonotype was picked up many times. This sequence joins TRBV12-3 or TRBV12-4 and TRBJ2-5; the D call may be TRBD1 or TRBD2 (5 bases each). V was cut by 6 bases and J by 5 bases, with 19 bases left in between. The CDR3 runs 15 residues. In DNA, the CDR3 is TGTGCCAGCAGCAACCGGGACCTTCTTCGGGAGACCCAGTACTTC. This sequence encodes CASSNRDLLRETQYF.